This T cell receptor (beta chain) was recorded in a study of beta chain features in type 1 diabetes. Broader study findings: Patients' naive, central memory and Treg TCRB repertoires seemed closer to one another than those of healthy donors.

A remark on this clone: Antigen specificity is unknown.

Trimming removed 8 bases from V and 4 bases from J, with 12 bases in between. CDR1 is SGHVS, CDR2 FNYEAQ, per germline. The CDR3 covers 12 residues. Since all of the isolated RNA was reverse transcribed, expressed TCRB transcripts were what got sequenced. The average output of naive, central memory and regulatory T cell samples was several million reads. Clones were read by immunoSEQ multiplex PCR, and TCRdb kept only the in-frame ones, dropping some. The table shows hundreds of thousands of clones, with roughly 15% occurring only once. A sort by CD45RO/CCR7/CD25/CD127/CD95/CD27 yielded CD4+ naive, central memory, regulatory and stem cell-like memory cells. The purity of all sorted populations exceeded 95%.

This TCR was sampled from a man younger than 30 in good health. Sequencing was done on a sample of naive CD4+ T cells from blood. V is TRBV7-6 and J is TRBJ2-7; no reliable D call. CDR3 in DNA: TGTGCCAGCGGGCAAACCTATTACGAGCAGTACTTC. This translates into CASGQTYYEQYF. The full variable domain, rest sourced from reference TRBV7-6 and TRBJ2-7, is GAGVSQSPRYKVTKRGQDVALRCDPISGHVSLYWYRQALGQGPEFLTYFNYEAQQDKSGLPNDRFSAERPEGSISTLTIQRTEQRDSAMYRCASGQTYYEQYFGPGTRLTVT.